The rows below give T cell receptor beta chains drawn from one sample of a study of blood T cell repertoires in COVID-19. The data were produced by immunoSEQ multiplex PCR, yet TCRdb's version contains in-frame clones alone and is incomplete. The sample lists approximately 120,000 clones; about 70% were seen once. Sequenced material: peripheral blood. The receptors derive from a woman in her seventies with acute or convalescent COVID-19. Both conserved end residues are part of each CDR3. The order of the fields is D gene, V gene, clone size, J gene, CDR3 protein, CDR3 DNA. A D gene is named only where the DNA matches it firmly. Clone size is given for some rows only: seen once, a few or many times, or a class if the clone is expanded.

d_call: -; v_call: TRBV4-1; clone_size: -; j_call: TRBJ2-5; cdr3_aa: CASSQGPASQETQYF; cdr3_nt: TGCGCCAGCAGCCAAGGTCCAGCGAGCCAAGAGACCCAGTACTTC
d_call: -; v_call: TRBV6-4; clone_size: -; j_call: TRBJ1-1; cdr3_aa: CASSAAQGTEAFF; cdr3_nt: TGTGCCAGCAGTGCAGCGCAGGGGACTGAAGCTTTCTTT
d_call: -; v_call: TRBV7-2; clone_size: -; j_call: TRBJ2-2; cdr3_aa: CASMGRNTGELFF; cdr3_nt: TGTGCCAGCATGGGGAGAAACACCGGGGAGCTGTTTTTT
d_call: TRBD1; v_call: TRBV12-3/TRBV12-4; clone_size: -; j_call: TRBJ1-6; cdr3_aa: CASSWTGSVLHF; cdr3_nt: TGTGCCAGCAGTTGGACAGGGTCCGTCCTCCACTTT
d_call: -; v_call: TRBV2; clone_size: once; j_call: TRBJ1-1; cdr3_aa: CASSEWGENTEAFF; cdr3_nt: TGTGCCAGCAGTGAGTGGGGGGAGAACACTGAAGCTTTCTTT
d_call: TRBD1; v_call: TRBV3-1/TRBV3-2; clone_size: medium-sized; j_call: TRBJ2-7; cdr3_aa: CASSHGTGGQYF; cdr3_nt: TGTGCCAGCAGCCACGGAACAGGGGGGCAGTACTTC
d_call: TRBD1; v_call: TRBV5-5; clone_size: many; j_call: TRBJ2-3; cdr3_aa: CASSLTGNLDTQYF; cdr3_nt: TGTGCCAGCAGCCTGACAGGGAACCTTGATACGCAGTATTTT
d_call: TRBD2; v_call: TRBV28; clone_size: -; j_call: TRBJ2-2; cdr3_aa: CASSSPSGSGTGELFF; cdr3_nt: TGTGCCAGCAGTTCCCCTAGCGGGAGTGGTACCGGGGAGCTGTTTTTT
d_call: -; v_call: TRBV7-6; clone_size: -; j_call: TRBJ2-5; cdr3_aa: CASSRTPRGTQYF; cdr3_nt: TGTGCCAGCAGCAGAACCCCCCGGGGGACCCAGTACTTC
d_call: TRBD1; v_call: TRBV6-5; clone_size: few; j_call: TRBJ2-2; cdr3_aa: CASRDRTGELFF; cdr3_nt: TGTGCCAGCAGGGACAGGACCGGGGAGCTGTTTTTT
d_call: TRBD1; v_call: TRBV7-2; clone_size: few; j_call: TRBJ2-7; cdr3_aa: CASSSQRQGYEQYF; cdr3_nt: TGTGCCAGCAGCTCCCAACGACAGGGCTACGAGCAGTACTTC
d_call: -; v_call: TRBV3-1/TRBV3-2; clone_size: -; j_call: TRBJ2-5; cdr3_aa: CASSQGGGGPTGETQYF; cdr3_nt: TGTGCCAGCAGCCAGGGGGGAGGGGGGCCGACCGGAGAGACCCAGTACTTC
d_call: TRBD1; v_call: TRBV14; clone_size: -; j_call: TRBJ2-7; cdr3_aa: CASSRDRGRFYEQYF; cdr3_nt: TGTGCCAGCAGCCGCGACAGGGGAAGATTCTACGAGCAGTACTTC
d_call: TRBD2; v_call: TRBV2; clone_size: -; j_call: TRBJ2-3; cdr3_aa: CASSFPGLAGGRISTDTQYF; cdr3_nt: TGTGCCAGCAGTTTCCCGGGACTAGCGGGAGGGAGGATAAGCACAGATACGCAGTATTTT
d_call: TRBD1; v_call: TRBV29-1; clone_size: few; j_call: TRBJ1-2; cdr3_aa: CSVQDRGLGYGYTF; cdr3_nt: TGCAGCGTCCAGGACAGGGGTTTGGGCTATGGCTACACCTTC
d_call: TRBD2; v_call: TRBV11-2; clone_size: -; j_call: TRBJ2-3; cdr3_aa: CASSSRTSGTDTQYF; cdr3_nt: TGTGCCAGCAGCTCGAGGACTAGCGGCACAGATACGCAGTATTTT
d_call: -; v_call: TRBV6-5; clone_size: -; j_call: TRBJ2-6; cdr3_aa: CASSHTGTGANVLTF; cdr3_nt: TGTGCCAGCAGCCACACGGGGACTGGGGCCAACGTCCTGACTTTC
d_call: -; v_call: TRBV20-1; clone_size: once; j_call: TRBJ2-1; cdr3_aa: CSAYGDEQFF; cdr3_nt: TGCAGTGCTTACGGGGATGAGCAGTTCTTC
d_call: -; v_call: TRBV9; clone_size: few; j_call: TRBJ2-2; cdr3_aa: CASSPRLNTGELFF; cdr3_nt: TGTGCCAGCAGCCCTCGACTGAACACCGGGGAGCTGTTTTTT
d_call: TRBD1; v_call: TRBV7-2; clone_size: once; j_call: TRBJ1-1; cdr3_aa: CASSFPGQGGTEAFF; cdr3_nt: TGTGCCAGCAGCTTCCCGGGACAGGGCGGGACTGAAGCTTTCTTT
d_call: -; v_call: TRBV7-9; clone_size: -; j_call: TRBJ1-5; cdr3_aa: CASSLDRSNQPQHF; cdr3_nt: TGTGCCAGCAGCTTAGACAGGTCCAATCAGCCCCAGCATTTT
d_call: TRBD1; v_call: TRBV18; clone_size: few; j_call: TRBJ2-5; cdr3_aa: CASSPWDSQETQYF; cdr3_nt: TGTGCCAGCTCGCCCTGGGACAGCCAAGAGACCCAGTACTTC
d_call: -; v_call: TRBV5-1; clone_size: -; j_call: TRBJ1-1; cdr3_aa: CASSQTGSYTEAFF; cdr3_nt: TGCGCCAGCAGCCAAACGGGGTCCTACACTGAAGCTTTCTTT
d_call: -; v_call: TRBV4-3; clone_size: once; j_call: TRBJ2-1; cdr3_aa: CASSLLGGSYNEQFF; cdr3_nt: TGCGCCAGCAGCCTGTTGGGGGGCTCCTACAATGAGCAGTTCTTC
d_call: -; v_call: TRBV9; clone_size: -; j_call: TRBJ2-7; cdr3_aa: CASSSDYEQYF; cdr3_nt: TGTGCCAGCAGCTCAGACTACGAGCAGTACTTC
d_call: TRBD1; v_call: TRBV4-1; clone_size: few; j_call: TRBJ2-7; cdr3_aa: CASSYQTGSYEQYF; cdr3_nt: TGCGCCAGCAGCTACCAGACAGGGTCCTACGAGCAGTACTTC
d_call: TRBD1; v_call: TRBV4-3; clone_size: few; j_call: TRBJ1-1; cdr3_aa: CASSQVTGEAFF; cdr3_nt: TGCGCCAGCAGCCAAGTTACAGGGGAGGCTTTCTTT